This T cell receptor (beta chain) emerged from a study of T cell responses to AZD1222 COVID-19 vaccine. Deletions cut 1 base from V and 11 bases from J, with 14 bases between. The CDR3 is 14 residues long. CDR1 and CDR2 (germline): LNHNV, YYDKDF (reference sequence). Clones were read by immunoSEQ multiplex PCR, and TCRdb kept only the in-frame ones, dropping some. The data show approximately 92,000 clones, approximately 91% seen once. This material consisted of peripheral blood, taken on day 0 of AZD1222 vaccination. The chain has TRBV15 and TRBJ1-4; D gene ambiguous. This receptor was obtained from an adult in good health. The CDR3 DNA is TGTGCCACCAGCAGAGCCCCGGAGAGCTGGAAACTGTTTTTT. It translates to CATSRAPESWKLFF.